The text below deals with one T cell receptor (beta chain). Its antigen is unidentified. These data come from a study of cytomegalovirus exposure and HLA in healthy donors. Study-level findings and limits: The listing of 160 or so TCR beta chains classed them as cytomegalovirus-associated. Earlier analysis looked at TCR beta V segments, and most were productive about 87% or about 30% of the time.

In the PCR, 60 Vbeta and 13 Jbeta primers were used. Assay used: immunoSEQ multiplex PCR; TCRdb lists only in-frame clones, some missing. Here the sample spans over 150,000 clones, about 80% being singletons. CDR1 and CDR2 from the germline V gene are LGHNA and YNFKEQ. V was clipped by 0 bases and J by 10 bases, with 16 bases between them. The CDR3 covers 15 residues. Healthy bone marrow donors made up the cohort. The rearrangement links TRBV4-2 to TRBJ2-4; possible D gene TRBD1, 5 bases. This receptor was obtained from a man aged 25 to 40 in good health and CMV-seropositive. The sequenced sample consisted of PBMCs. The CDR3 region has the DNA TGTGCCAGCAGCCAAGATTCGACAGTAGGATCGATTCAGTACTTC. Its translation is CASSQDSTVGSIQYF.